This T cell receptor (beta chain) came from a study of blood T cell repertoires in COVID-19. About the study: Acute and convalescent COVID-19 specimens originated in the United States, Italy and Spain. Nucleic acid was either cDNA or gDNA, and it came from T cells, B-cell-depleted T cells, or PBMCs.

Authors' data handling: Amplification of reference gene primers was used by the study to estimate nucleated cell counts. Repertoires were generated with immunoSEQ multiplex PCR, while TCRdb's copy carries only in-frame clones and drops some. V and J calls plus clone size are reproduced from that table; the DNA served to infer D and trimming. This sample has about 94,000 clones, with about 86% found just once. The germline gives CDR1 ENHRY, CDR2 SYGVKD. The V end was cut by 6 bases, the J end by 6 bases, with 14 bases between. This CDR3 has 13 amino acids. The specimen was peripheral blood. This receptor was obtained from a man in his sixties with acute or convalescent COVID-19. The chain uses TRBV10-3 and TRBJ1-1, with a tentative D call TRBD1 (6 bases). The CDR3 DNA follows: TGTGCCATCAGGGAGACAGGCCTCGCTGAAGCTTTCTTT. Its protein is CAIRETGLAEAFF.